The entry below gives a single T cell receptor (beta chain) sequence along with its context. Its specificity is not known. CDR1 and CDR2 (germline): SGHTA, FQGTGA. The CDR3 sequence is 15 residues long. V lost 3 bases and J lost 2, with 10 bases in between. The table came from immunoSEQ multiplex PCR; TCRdb's copy has only in-frame clones and leaves some out. Among about 260,000 clones listed, about 92% were seen once. The entry originates in a study of T cell responses to AZD1222 COVID-19 vaccine. Whole-study results and caveats: A mostly white British donor set with more females was recruited, and clonal diversity was possibly underestimated. Baseline seropositivity characterized only six AZD1222 recipients. Spike-specific TCRs gained breadth and depth after people received two AZD1222 doses. Unmutated variant regions reportedly attract nearly half of all spike-specific TCRs.

The sequencing used peripheral blood, collected on day 0 of AZD1222 vaccination. The gene calls are TRBV7-3 and TRBJ2-2, with a weak D call TRBD1 (6 bases). The receptor comes from an adult in good health. The CDR3 loop reads CASSFSGQNTGELFF. In DNA form, the CDR3 reads TGTGCCAGCAGCTTTTCGGGACAAAACACCGGGGAGCTGTTTTTT.